This T cell receptor (beta chain) appears in the sequencing data of a study of PD-L1 blockade in urothelial cancer. Background on the study: The median number of T cells present in blood samples was approximately 130,000.

The time point is: pretreatment peripheral blood. Diagnoses among patients were locally advanced or metastatic urothelial carcinoma. Samples spanned pretreatment and treatment, with 1 to 8 time points per patient. Study-wide findings and caveats: Clonality of blood TCR below the median before treatment predicted better survival.

As regards this clone: Its target is unknown.

This CDR3 is 17 amino acids long. The V gene lost 2 bases and the J gene lost 2 bases, with 16 bases spanning the gap. In germline, CDR1 is LGHNA, CDR2 YNFKEQ. Here immunoSEQ multiplex PCR was the method, and the copy in TCRdb shows in-frame clones only, minus some. Here the sample spans approximately 67,000 clones, more than 75% being singletons. This clonotype originated in a man aged 55 to 70 with urothelial cancer. The sequencing used PBMCs, collected around atezolizumab (anti-PD-L1) treatment. The V gene is TRBV4-2, the J gene TRBJ1-5; D may be TRBD1 (6 bases). Here the CDR3 reads CASSQLDGRGGNQPQHF. In nucleotides, the CDR3 is TGTGCCAGCAGCCAATTGGACGGCAGGGGTGGCAATCAGCCCCAGCATTTT.